This TCR beta chain was recovered during a study of blood T cells in healthy people across ages. The CDR3 runs 17 residues. V was clipped by 3 bases and J by 0 bases, with 15 bases between them. Looked up from germline, CDR1 is DFQATT and CDR2 is SNEGSKA (reference sequence). A second PCR of roughly 7 to 11 cycles used a sample-barcoded 5' primer and a J-beta primer mix. MiXCR was run by TCRdb on the 5' RACE reads, yielding one entry per CDR3 protein. The sample yields approximately 670,000 distinct CDR3 sequences, 35% to 50% seen once. The chain links TRBV20-1 to TRBJ1-6; no clear D. The clonotype was recovered from a man at least 80 years old in good health. Sequences were obtained from blood. Here the CDR3 reads CSARDRKRSSYNSPLHF. The CDR3 DNA follows: TGCAGTGCTAGGGATCGGAAACGAAGCTCCTATAATTCACCCCTCCACTTT.